This TCR beta chain appears in the sequencing data of a study of early T cells in non-severe SARS-CoV-2 infection. About the study: Sequencing of unsorted whole blood was done on bulk RNA, leaving chains unpaired. Study findings and constraints: Lookups in VDJdb leaned toward anti-spike CD8 responses and missed private and CD4 specificities.

This clonotype came up a few times. Its antigen is not identified. Unique molecular identifiers were added to individual cDNA molecules. TCRdb called the 5' RACE reads again in MiXCR, with one record for every CDR3 protein. The sample contains about 70,000 distinct CDR3 sequences, around 13% of which appear only once. Germline-derived CDR1 and CDR2 are SGHRS and YFSETQ. This CDR3 is built from 13 residues. V was shortened by 4 bases and J by 2 bases, with 9 bases between the two germline ends. The sample taken for sequencing was whole blood. The chain couples TRBV5-1 to TRBJ2-5; D remains unclear. This TCR came from an adult who was a healthcare worker with PCR-confirmed SARS-CoV-2 infection or an uninfected control (not recorded which). The DNA for the CDR3 is TGCGCCAGCAGCCCGGACGTGCAAGAGACCCAGTACTTC. As protein: CASSPDVQETQYF.